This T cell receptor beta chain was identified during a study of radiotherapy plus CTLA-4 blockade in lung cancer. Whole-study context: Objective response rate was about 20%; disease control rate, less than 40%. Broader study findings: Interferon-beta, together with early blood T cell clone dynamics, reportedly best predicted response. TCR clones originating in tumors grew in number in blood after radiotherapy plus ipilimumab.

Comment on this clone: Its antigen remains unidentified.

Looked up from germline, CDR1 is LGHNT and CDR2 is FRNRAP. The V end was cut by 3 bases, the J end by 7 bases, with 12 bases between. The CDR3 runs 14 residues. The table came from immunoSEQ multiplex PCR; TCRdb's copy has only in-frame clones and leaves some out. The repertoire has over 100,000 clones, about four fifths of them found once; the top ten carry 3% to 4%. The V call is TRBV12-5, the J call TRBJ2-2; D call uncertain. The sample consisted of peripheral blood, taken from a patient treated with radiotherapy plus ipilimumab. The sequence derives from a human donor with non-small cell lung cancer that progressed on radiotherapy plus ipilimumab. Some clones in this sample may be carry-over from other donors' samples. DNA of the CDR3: TGTGCTAGTGGTTTAATCGGCCCGGACGGGGAGCTGTTTTTT. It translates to CASGLIGPDGELFF.